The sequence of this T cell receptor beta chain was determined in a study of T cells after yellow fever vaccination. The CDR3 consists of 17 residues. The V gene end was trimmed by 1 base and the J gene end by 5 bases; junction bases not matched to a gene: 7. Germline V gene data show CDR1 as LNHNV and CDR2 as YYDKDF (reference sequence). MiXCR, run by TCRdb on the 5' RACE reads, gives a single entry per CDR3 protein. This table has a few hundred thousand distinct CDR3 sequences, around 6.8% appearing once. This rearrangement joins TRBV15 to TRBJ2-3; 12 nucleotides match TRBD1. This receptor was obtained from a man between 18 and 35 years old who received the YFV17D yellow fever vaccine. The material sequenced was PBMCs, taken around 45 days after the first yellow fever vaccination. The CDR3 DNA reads TGTGCCACCAGCAGAGTAGCTGGGACAGGGGGCGTAGATACGCAGTATTTT. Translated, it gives CATSRVAGTGGVDTQYF.